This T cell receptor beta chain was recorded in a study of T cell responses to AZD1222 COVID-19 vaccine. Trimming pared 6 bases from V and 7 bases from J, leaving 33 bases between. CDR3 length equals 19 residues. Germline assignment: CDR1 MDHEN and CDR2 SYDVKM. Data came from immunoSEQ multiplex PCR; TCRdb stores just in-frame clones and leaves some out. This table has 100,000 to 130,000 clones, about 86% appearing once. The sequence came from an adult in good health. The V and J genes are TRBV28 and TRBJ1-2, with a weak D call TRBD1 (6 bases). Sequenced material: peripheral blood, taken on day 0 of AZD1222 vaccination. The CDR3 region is CASSPPGLGIQGTLPGYTF. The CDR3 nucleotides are TGTGCCAGCAGCCCTCCAGGATTAGGGATTCAGGGGACCCTCCCTGGCTACACCTTC.